This T cell receptor (beta chain) was obtained from a study of OX40 agonist ivuxolimab in advanced cancers. For the study at large: An agonistic anti-OX40 (CD134) antibody, ivuxolimab, was used to treat the patients. Mean age roughly 65 years, range about 20 to 85; just over 80% male.

Germline V lookup: CDR1 GTSNPN, CDR2 SVGIG (reference sequence). V dropped 5 bases and J dropped 2 bases, with 9 bases sitting between them. The CDR3 runs to 12 residues. In its sample, this clone was seen once. Its antigen is unidentified. General study points: There were, on average, more expanded clones in CD8+ T cells than in CD4+. Undetermined was the antigen specificity of the expanded peripheral T cells.

Clones were read by immunoSEQ multiplex PCR, and TCRdb kept only the in-frame ones, dropping some. The sample records tens of thousands of clones, 82% being singletons. The sequenced sample was CD4+ or CD8+ T cells sorted from blood, obtained in a trial of the OX40 agonist ivuxolimab. The clonotype comes from an adult with an advanced solid tumor such as melanoma, head and neck, liver or kidney cancer. The chain recombines TRBV30 with TRBJ1-2; maybe TRBD1 (5 bases). The CDR3 DNA reads as TGTGCCTGGGGACACGGGAACTATGGCTACACCTTC. It encodes CAWGHGNYGYTF.